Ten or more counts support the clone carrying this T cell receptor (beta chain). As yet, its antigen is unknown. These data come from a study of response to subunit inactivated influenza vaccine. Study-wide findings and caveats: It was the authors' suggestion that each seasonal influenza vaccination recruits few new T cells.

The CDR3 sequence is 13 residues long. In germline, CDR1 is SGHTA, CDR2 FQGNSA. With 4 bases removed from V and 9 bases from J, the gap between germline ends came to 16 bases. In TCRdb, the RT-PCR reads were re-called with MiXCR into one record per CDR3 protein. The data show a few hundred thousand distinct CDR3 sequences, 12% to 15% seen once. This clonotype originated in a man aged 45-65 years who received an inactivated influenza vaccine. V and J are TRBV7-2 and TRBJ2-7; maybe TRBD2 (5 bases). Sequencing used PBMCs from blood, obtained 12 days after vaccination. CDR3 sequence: CASSSLAKAAQYF. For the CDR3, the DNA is TGTGCCAGCAGCTCATTAGCGAAAGCTGCGCAGTACTTC.